Each of the 15 T cell receptor beta chains below was sequenced from the same sample in a study of T cells after yellow fever vaccination. TCRdb redid the calling of the 5' RACE reads with MiXCR, one entry per CDR3 protein. The repertoire consists of 29,000 or so distinct CDR3 sequences, with 6% to 8% occurring once and the leading ten covering more than 20%. Specimen: PBMCs, either bulk or a sorted T-cell subset (CD4+, CD8+, memory, or dextramer-sorted; not recorded which), collected on the day of the yellow fever booster vaccination. These receptors were collected from a man in his thirties or forties who received the YFV17D yellow fever vaccine.

This clonotype was detected many times. V and J are TRBV20-1 and TRBJ2-7; no reliable D call. The CDR3 runs 13 residues. Deletions cut 1 base from V and 0 bases from J, with 7 bases between. Per the germline V gene, CDR1 is DFQATT and CDR2 is SNEGSKA (reference sequence). In DNA form, the CDR3 reads TGCAGTGCTAGAGTCCTAAGCTCCTACGAGCAGTACTTC. This gives the protein CSARVLSSYEQYF.

This chain joins TRBV15 and TRBJ2-1, with 12 bases fitting TRBD1. CDR1 and CDR2 (germline): LNHNV, YYDKDF (reference sequence). The CDR3 is 15 amino acids. V shed 5 bases and J 6 bases; nucleotides not matched to a gene: 5. CDR3 region: CATSSGTGGINEQFF. For the CDR3, the DNA is TGTGCCACCAGCTCCGGGACAGGGGGCATCAATGAGCAGTTCTTC.

This clonotype was seen ten or more times. The V and J genes are TRBV15 and TRBJ1-2; 7 bases map to TRBD1. V gave up 3 bases and J gave up 6 bases; unmatched junction bases: 4. The germline gives CDR1 LNHNV, CDR2 YYDKDF (reference sequence). This CDR3 spans 13 amino acids. CDR3 in DNA: TGTGCCACCAGCAGCCGACAGGGTGATGGCTACACCTTC. This translates into CATSSRQGDGYTF. Variable domain in full (rest from reference TRBV15 and TRBJ1-2): DAMVIQNPRYQVTQFGKPVTLSCSQTLNHNVMYWYQQKSSQAPKLLFHYYDKDFNNEADTPDNFQSRRPNTSFCFLDIRSPGLGDTAMYLCATSSRQGDGYTFGSGTRLTVV.

This clonotype has just a few counts. The chain recombines TRBV5-4 with TRBJ2-5; D perhaps matches TRBD1 (5 bases). Germline V gene lookup returns CDR1 SGHNT and CDR2 YYREEE (reference sequence). The CDR3 loop spans 13 amino acids. Trimming stripped 4 bases from V and 2 bases from J, with 9 bases between. The CDR3 is CASSVAGQETQYF. The CDR3 DNA reads TGTGCCAGCAGCGTGGCAGGGCAAGAGACCCAGTACTTC.

This clonotype was seen many times. The rearrangement links TRBV5-1 to TRBJ2-1, with D hard to call. The ends were cut back, 0 bases at V and 5 bases at J, with 6 bases in the middle. This CDR3 spans 13 amino acids. Germline V CDR1 and CDR2: SGHRS, YFSETQ. CDR3 nucleotide sequence: TGCGCCAGCAGCTTGGCCGTAAACAATGAGCAGTTCTTC. It is translated as CASSLAVNNEQFF. Filled out from reference TRBV5-1 and TRBJ2-1, the complete variable domain reads KAGVTQTPRYLIKTRGQQVTLSCSPISGHRSVSWYQQTPGQGLQFLFEYFSETQRNKGNFPGRFSGRQFSNSRSEMNVSTLELGDSALYLCASSLAVNNEQFFGPGTRLTVL.

There are many counts of this clonotype. The chain joins TRBV10-2 to TRBJ2-7; 9 bases line up with TRBD2. Germline-derived CDR1 and CDR2 are WSHSY and SAAADI. CDR3 size: 18 residues. The junction had 14 bases not matched to a gene; V was cut back by 2 bases and J by 3 bases. Here the CDR3 reads CASSEIPSGAGGGYEQYF. The CDR3 DNA reads TGCGCCAGCAGTGAGATACCGAGTGGGGCGGGAGGGGGCTACGAGCAGTACTTC.

This clonotype was observed many times. The CDR3 reads CASSRDHNSPLHF. DNA for the CDR3: TGTGCCAGTAGTCGGGACCACAATTCACCCCTCCACTTT. The chain recombines TRBV19 with TRBJ1-6, with TRBD1 as a possible D gene (5 bases). Trimming stripped 5 bases from V and 7 bases from J, with 9 bases between. The CDR3 length is 13 residues. Germline loops: CDR1 LNHDA, CDR2 SQIVND (reference sequence).

This clonotype was recorded at least ten times. The rearrangement links TRBV5-1 to TRBJ2-5; 11 bases map to TRBD2. CDR3 length: 15 residues. The junction had 8 bases not matched to a gene; V was cut back by 5 bases and J by 5 bases. Germline CDR1 is SGHRS and CDR2 is YFSETQ. In nucleotides, the CDR3 is TGCGCCAGCAGGTCCACTAGCGGGAGACGCGAGACCCAGTACTTC. Residues: CASRSTSGRRETQYF.

In this sample, this clonotype turned up many times. The chain joins TRBV7-9 to TRBJ2-5; 8 bases are a match to TRBD2. Per the germline V gene, CDR1 is SEHNR and CDR2 is FQNEAQ (reference sequence). With 1 base clipped from V and 6 bases from J, the junction kept 10 bases outside the gene matches. CDR3 size: 16 residues. The CDR3 is CASSLVVGLEMKTQYF. In DNA form, the CDR3 reads TGTGCCAGCAGCTTAGTGGTGGGACTAGAGATGAAGACCCAGTACTTC. Drawing the rest from reference TRBV7-9 and TRBJ2-5, the complete variable domain is DTGVSQNPRHKITKRGQNVTFRCDPISEHNRLYWYRQTLGQGPEFLTYFQNEAQLEKSRLLSDRFSAERPKGSFSTLEIQRTEQGDSAMYLCASSLVVGLEMKTQYFGPGTRLLVL.

This clonotype has ten or more counts. The chain employs TRBV12-3 or TRBV12-4 and TRBJ2-3; D is ambiguous. V was shortened by 3 bases and J by 7 bases, with 17 bases between the two germline ends. The CDR3 runs 15 residues. The CDR3 is CASSFDASPRNTQYF. Here the CDR3 DNA reads TGTGCCAGCAGTTTTGACGCCTCCCCCAGGAATACGCAGTATTTT.

The sample holds many counts of this clonotype. A read error may produce the germline difference seen at one junction end. The rearrangement links TRBV20-1 to TRBJ2-4, with D possibly matching TRBD2 (5 bases). This CDR3 is built from 15 residues. Germline values: CDR1 DFQATT, CDR2 SNEGSKA (reference sequence). CDR3 DNA sequence: TGCAGTGCTCGAGACGGGGAGAGAGCCAAAAACATTCAGTACTTC. This codes for CSARDGERAKNIQYF.

V is TRBV19 and J is TRBJ2-3; TRBD1 matches 7 bases. Germline trimming cut 4 bases from V and 2 bases from J; bases unmatched to any gene: 9. CDR3 length: 16 residues. Germline V CDR1 and CDR2: LNHDA, SQIVND (reference sequence). The CDR3 loop is CASSRPGQRYTDTQYF. In DNA form, the CDR3 reads TGTGCCAGTAGTAGACCGGGACAGAGATACACAGATACGCAGTATTTT.

V gene TRBV29-1 combines with J gene TRBJ1-2; 7 bases are a match to TRBD1. Unmatched junction bases numbered 12, after V lost 6 bases and J lost 8 bases. The CDR3 runs to 13 residues. Germline CDR1 SQVTM, CDR2 ANQGSEA. As DNA, the CDR3 is TGCAGCGTATCGACAGGGCCCAGCTGGGGCTACACCTTC. Protein product: CSVSTGPSWGYTF.

Ten or more counts support this clonotype. The V call is TRBV5-1, the J call TRBJ1-1, with D unclear. CDR3 length: 13 residues. Germline V gene lookup returns CDR1 SGHRS and CDR2 YFSETQ. Trimming stripped 5 bases from V and 0 bases from J, with 8 bases between. The CDR3 DNA reads as TGCGCCAGCAGAAGCGGCTTGAACACTGAAGCTTTCTTT. This codes for CASRSGLNTEAFF.

This chain joins TRBV5-1 and TRBJ2-5, with D possibly TRBD1 on 6 matching bases. The CDR3 loop spans 17 amino acids. From germline, CDR1 is SGHRS and CDR2 YFSETQ. V lost 4 bases and J 1 base, leaving 20 bases between the germline ends. The CDR3 DNA follows: TGCGCCAGCAGCCTGACGTGGACAGCCCCGATCCAAGAGACCCAGTACTTC. Its translation is CASSLTWTAPIQETQYF.